The rows below give T cell receptor beta chains drawn from one sample of a study of a mutant IDH1 vaccine in newly diagnosed glioma. These receptors are not linked to any known antigen. Produced via immunoSEQ multiplex PCR; TCRdb's table is partial and in-frame only. The sample consists of tens of thousands of clones, about 88% of them appearing once. This sample comprised PBMCs, obtained from a glioma patient whose treatment included an IDH1 peptide vaccine. The receptors originated from a man aged 30 to 39 with glioma. Both conserved end residues are part of each CDR3. The D gene is left open where the match is weak. A clone size is listed for some rows: how often the clone was seen (once, few, many), or a class if it is expanded.

d_call j_call clone_size v_call cdr3_aa cdr3_nt
. TRBJ1-1 few TRBV30 CAWNPTGIHTTF TGTGCCTGGAACCCCACCGGGATCCATACTACCTTT
TRBD1 TRBJ1-4 . TRBV4-1 CASSPYGTVNEKLFF TGCGCCAGCAGCCCGTACGGGACAGTTAATGAAAAACTGTTTTTT
. TRBJ1-2 . TRBV9 CASSVRGPGLHTF TGTGCCAGCAGCGTCCGGGGGCCGGGACTTCACACCTTC
. TRBJ1-5 . TRBV6-5 CASRQGHGRQPQHF TGTGCCAGCAGGCAGGGTCACGGTAGGCAGCCCCAGCATTTT
TRBD2 TRBJ2-1 . TRBV2 CASSVSRTSGDNEQFF TGTGCCAGCAGTGTCTCCCGGACTAGCGGTGACAATGAGCAGTTCTTC
. TRBJ2-3 once TRBV28 CASSLLGSDTQYF TGTGCCAGCAGTTTATTGGGATCAGATACGCAGTATTTT
TRBD1 TRBJ2-7 . TRBV2 CVSSGRTGLYEQYF TGTGTCAGCAGTGGCAGGACAGGGCTTTACGAGCAGTACTTC
. TRBJ1-1 . TRBV5-5 CASSFHPGFMNTEAFF TGTGCCAGCAGCTTTCACCCAGGGTTTATGAACACTGAAGCTTTCTTT
TRBD2 TRBJ2-3 . TRBV4-1 CASSHPGGPVESPDTQYF TGCGCCAGCAGCCATCCGGGGGGGCCAGTCGAGTCTCCAGATACGCAGTATTTT
. TRBJ2-3 . TRBV2 CASSEGPSSTADTQYF TGTGCCAGCAGTGAAGGCCCCTCAAGCACCGCAGATACGCAGTATTTT
. TRBJ1-1 . TRBV18 CASSPGGGDTEAFF TGTGCCAGCTCACCAGGGGGAGGGGACACTGAAGCTTTCTTT
. TRBJ1-6 . TRBV10-1 CASRVADNSPLHF TGCGCCAGCAGGGTCGCGGATAATTCACCCCTCCACTTT
. TRBJ2-1 . TRBV27 CASSLSSRGGNEQFF TGTGCCAGCAGTTTATCATCAAGGGGGGGGAATGAGCAGTTCTTC
TRBD2 TRBJ2-7 . TRBV18 CASSPRGGIEDYEQYF TGTGCCAGCTCACCAAGGGGAGGGATCGAAGACTACGAGCAGTACTTC
. TRBJ2-3 . TRBV25-1 CASSEDRLRGRGDTQYF TGTGCCAGCAGTGAAGACCGGTTGAGGGGTAGGGGGGATACGCAGTATTTT
. TRBJ2-7 few TRBV15 CATSSWGGDIGYEQYF TGTGCCACCAGCAGTTGGGGGGGGGACATAGGATACGAGCAGTACTTC
TRBD1 TRBJ2-1 once TRBV5-1 CASSQGQVEFF TGCGCCAGCAGCCAGGGACAGGTTGAGTTCTTC
. TRBJ1-5 . TRBV6-6 CASGGGQGQPQHF TGTGCCAGCGGGGGGGGTCAGGGTCAGCCCCAGCATTTT
TRBD1 TRBJ2-2 . TRBV2 CASKGTGNTGELFF TGTGCCAGCAAAGGGACAGGGAACACCGGGGAGCTGTTTTTT
. TRBJ2-7 . TRBV7-6 CASSYVRGSSEQYF TGTGCCAGCAGCTACGTACGGGGTTCCAGCGAGCAGTACTTC
. TRBJ1-1 . TRBV5-4 CASSLPDTEAFF TGTGCCAGCAGCCTTCCTGACACTGAAGCTTTCTTT
TRBD2 TRBJ2-7 . TRBV30 CAWSLSGGAHEQYF TGTGCCTGGAGTTTGAGCGGGGGGGCCCACGAGCAGTACTTC
TRBD1 TRBJ2-6 . TRBV28 CASRQGMGANVLTF TGTGCCAGCAGACAGGGGATGGGGGCCAACGTCCTGACTTTC
. TRBJ2-2 . TRBV5-6 CASSFDGEESTGELFF TGTGCCAGCAGCTTCGACGGGGAGGAGAGCACCGGGGAGCTGTTTTTT
TRBD1 TRBJ2-3 . TRBV5-1 CASGWDRVEDTQYF TGCGCCAGCGGATGGGACAGGGTGGAAGATACGCAGTATTTT
. TRBJ2-1 . TRBV19 CASSADGSSYNEQFF TGTGCCAGCTCGGCGGACGGTAGCTCCTACAATGAGCAGTTCTTC
. TRBJ1-1 . TRBV7-7 CASSLGQGTEAFF TGTGCCAGCAGCTTAGGGCAAGGGACTGAAGCTTTCTTT
TRBD1 TRBJ2-7 . TRBV11-2 CASSTGQGVHEQYF TGTGCCAGCAGCACGGGACAGGGGGTCCACGAGCAGTACTTC
TRBD1 TRBJ1-2 . TRBV7-9 CASSLAQGPNTF TGTGCCAGCAGCTTAGCACAGGGGCCCAACACCTTC
. TRBJ2-5 once TRBV7-9 CASSLGTAFSPQETQYF TGTGCCAGCAGCTTGGGTACAGCCTTCTCTCCCCAAGAGACCCAGTACTTC
. TRBJ1-5 . TRBV19 CASSIFLKNSNQPQHF TGTGCCAGTAGTATTTTCTTGAAAAATAGCAATCAGCCCCAGCATTTT
. TRBJ2-7 . TRBV4-1 CASSRTSGDEQYF TGCGCCAGCAGCCGCACTTCAGGGGACGAGCAGTACTTC
. TRBJ1-4 . TRBV28 CASSLGGNEKLFF TGTGCCAGCAGTTTGGGGGGTAATGAAAAACTGTTTTTT
. TRBJ2-5 . TRBV2 CASSVGEVGTQYF TGTGCCAGCAGTGTCGGGGAGGTTGGGACCCAGTACTTC
. TRBJ2-7 . TRBV18 CASSRSDYEQYF TGTGCCAGCTCACGCTCGGACTACGAGCAGTACTTC
. TRBJ2-1 . TRBV6-6 CASSAQYNEQFF TGTGCCAGCAGTGCCCAATACAATGAGCAGTTCTTC
. TRBJ1-2 few TRBV15 CATSREQQPTNYGYTF TGTGCCACCAGCAGAGAACAACAGCCCACTAACTATGGCTACACCTTC
. TRBJ2-1 . TRBV7-9 CASSRGTESSIYNEQFF TGTGCCAGCAGCCGTGGGACGGAGTCTTCCATTTACAATGAGCAGTTCTTC
TRBD2 TRBJ2-5 . TRBV5-1 CASSSGLPQETQYF TGCGCCAGCAGCTCGGGACTACCACAAGAGACCCAGTACTTC
. TRBJ2-7 . TRBV6-5 CASSLGPSAHEQYF TGTGCCAGCAGTCTTGGGCCCAGTGCCCACGAGCAGTACTTC
. TRBJ2-7 . TRBV5-1 CASSLGGPYNQQYF TGCGCCAGCAGCTTGGGGGGACCCTATAATCAGCAGTACTTC
. TRBJ1-3 . TRBV7-9 CASSPPSGNTIYF TGTGCCAGCAGCCCTCCCTCAGGAAACACCATATATTTT
. TRBJ2-6 . TRBV6-1 CASSGLGLSGANVLTF TGTGCCAGCAGTGGATTGGGCCTCTCTGGGGCCAACGTCCTGACTTTC
. TRBJ2-1 . TRBV5-4 CASSLLLGARNEQFF TGTGCCAGCAGCTTATTGCTGGGGGCGCGGAATGAGCAGTTCTTC
. TRBJ2-1 few TRBV14 CASSQVQGSEFF TGTGCCAGCAGCCAAGTGCAGGGTAGTGAGTTCTTC
. TRBJ1-2 . TRBV9 CASTLGGGNYGYTF TGTGCCAGCACCCTCGGGGGCGGTAACTATGGCTACACCTTC
. TRBJ1-4 few TRBV5-4 CASSPNTANEKLFF TGTGCCAGCAGCCCAAACACAGCTAATGAAAAACTGTTTTTT
TRBD1 TRBJ1-5 . TRBV5-1 CASSSTGDLNNQPQHF TGCGCCAGCAGCTCTACAGGGGACCTAAACAATCAGCCCCAGCATTTT
TRBD2 TRBJ2-5 . TRBV10-1 CASSWSSGGWETQYF TGCGCCAGCAGCTGGTCTAGCGGGGGTTGGGAGACCCAGTACTTC
. TRBJ2-1 . TRBV2 CASSRRGTSSNEQFF TGTGCCAGCAGTCGACGGGGTACGAGCTCCAATGAGCAGTTCTTC
TRBD1 TRBJ1-1 . TRBV10-3 CAISEMDRGPFEAFF TGTGCCATCAGTGAAATGGACAGGGGGCCCTTCGAAGCTTTCTTT
. TRBJ1-4 few TRBV9 CASSVVPRATNEKLFF TGTGCCAGCAGCGTAGTTCCCCGTGCAACTAATGAAAAACTGTTTTTT
TRBD1 TRBJ2-7 . TRBV2 CASSYSAGTAYEQYF TGTGCCAGCAGTTACTCGGCCGGGACAGCGTACGAGCAGTACTTC
. TRBJ2-2 . TRBV11-3 CASSPSTGNTGELFF TGTGCCAGCAGCCCGTCGACAGGGAACACCGGGGAGCTGTTTTTT